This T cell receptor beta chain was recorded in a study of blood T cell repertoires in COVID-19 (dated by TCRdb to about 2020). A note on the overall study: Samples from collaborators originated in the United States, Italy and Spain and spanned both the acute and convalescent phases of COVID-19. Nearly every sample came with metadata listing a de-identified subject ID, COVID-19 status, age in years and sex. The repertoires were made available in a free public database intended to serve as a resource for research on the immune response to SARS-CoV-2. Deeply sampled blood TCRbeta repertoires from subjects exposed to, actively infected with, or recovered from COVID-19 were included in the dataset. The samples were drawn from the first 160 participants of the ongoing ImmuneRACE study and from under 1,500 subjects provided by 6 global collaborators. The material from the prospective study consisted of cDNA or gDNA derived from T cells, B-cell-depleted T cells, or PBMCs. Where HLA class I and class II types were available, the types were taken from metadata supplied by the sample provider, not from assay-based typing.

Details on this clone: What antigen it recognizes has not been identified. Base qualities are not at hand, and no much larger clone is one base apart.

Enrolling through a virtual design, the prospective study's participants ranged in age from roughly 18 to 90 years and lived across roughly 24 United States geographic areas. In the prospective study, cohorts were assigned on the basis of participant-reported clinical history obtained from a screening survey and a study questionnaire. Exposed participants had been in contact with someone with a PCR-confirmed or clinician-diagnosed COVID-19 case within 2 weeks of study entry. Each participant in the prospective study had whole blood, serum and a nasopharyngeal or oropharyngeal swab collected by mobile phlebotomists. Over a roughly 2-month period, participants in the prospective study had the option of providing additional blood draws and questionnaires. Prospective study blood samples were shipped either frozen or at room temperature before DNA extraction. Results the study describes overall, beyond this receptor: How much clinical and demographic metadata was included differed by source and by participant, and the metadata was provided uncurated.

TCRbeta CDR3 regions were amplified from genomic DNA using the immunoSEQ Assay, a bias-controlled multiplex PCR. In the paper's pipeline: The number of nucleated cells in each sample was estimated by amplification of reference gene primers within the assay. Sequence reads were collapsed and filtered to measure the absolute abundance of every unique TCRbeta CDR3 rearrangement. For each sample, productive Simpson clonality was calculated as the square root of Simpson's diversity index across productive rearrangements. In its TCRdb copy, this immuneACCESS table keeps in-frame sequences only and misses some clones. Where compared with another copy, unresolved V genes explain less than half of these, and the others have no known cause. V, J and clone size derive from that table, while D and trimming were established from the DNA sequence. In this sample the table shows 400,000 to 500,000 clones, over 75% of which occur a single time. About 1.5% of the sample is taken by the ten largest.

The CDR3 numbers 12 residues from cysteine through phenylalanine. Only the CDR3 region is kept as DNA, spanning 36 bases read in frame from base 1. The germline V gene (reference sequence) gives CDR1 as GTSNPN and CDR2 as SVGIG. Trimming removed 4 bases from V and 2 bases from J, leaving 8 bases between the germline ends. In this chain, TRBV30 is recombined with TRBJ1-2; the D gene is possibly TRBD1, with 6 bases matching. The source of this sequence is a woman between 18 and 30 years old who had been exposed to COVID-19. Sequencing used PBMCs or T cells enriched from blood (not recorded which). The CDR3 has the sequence CAWTDRNYGYTF. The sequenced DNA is TGTGCCTGGACGGACAGAAACTATGGCTACACCTTC.